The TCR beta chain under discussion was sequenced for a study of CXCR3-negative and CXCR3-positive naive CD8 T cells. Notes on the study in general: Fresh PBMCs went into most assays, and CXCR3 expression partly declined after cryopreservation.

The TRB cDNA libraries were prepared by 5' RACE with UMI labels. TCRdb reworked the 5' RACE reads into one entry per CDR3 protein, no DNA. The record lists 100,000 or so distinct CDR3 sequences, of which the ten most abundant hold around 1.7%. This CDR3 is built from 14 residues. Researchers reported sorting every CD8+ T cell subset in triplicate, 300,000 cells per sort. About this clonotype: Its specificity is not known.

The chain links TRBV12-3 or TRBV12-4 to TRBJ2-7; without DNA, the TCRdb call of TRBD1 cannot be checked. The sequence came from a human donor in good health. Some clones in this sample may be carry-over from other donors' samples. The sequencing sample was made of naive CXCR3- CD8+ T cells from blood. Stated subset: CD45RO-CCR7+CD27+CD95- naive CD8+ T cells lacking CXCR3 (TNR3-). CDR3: CASSSGTVSYEQYF.